These 7 T cell receptor beta chains were all obtained from the same sample, sequenced in a study of early T cells in non-severe SARS-CoV-2 infection. In TCRdb, the 5' RACE reads were re-called with MiXCR into one record per CDR3 protein. This sample has approximately 100,000 distinct CDR3 sequences; 11% occur once, and the top ten carry around 5%. The material sequenced was whole blood. The receptors were gathered from an adult who was a healthcare worker with PCR-confirmed SARS-CoV-2 infection or an uninfected control (not recorded which).

CDR3 protein: CASSWSRPDTQYF. CDR3 in DNA: TGCGCCAGCAGCTGGAGCCGCCCAGATACGCAGTATTTT. The chain links TRBV5-1 to TRBJ2-3, with D unresolved. Deletions cut 3 bases from V and 4 bases from J, with 9 bases between. There are 13 residues in the CDR3. Germline V lookup: CDR1 SGHRS, CDR2 YFSETQ.

The table lists this clonotype with many counts. The genes are TRBV20-1 and TRBJ1-4; D call uncertain. The CDR3 sequence is 13 residues long. Germline V gene data show CDR1 as DFQATT and CDR2 as SNEGSKA (reference sequence). Trimming removed 6 bases from V and 3 bases from J, with 11 bases in between. The CDR3 DNA is TGCAGTGCCGGGAATTGGGCTAATGAAAAACTGTTTTTT. Translating it yields CSAGNWANEKLFF.

A few counts support this clonotype. This chain links TRBV12-3 or TRBV12-4 with TRBJ2-7; 8 bases map to TRBD2. The CDR3 is 15 residues long. With 2 bases clipped from V and 2 bases from J, the junction kept 5 bases outside the gene matches. CDR3 nucleotides: TGTGCCAGCAGTTTAAGCGGGGGCGTAACCTACGAGCAGTACTTC. This encodes CASSLSGGVTYEQYF.

This clonotype was observed at least ten times. The chain recombines TRBV12-3 or TRBV12-4 with TRBJ2-3; 10 nucleotides align to TRBD2. V lost 10 bases to trimming and J lost 0 bases; unmatched junction nucleotides: 13. The CDR3 is 17 residues long. For the CDR3, the DNA is TGTGCCACCAGGGACTTTGGGACTAGCGAGAGCACAGATACGCAGTATTTT. Its translation: CATRDFGTSESTDTQYF.

At least ten counts were recorded for this clonotype. The chain links TRBV6-6 to TRBJ2-3; 8 nucleotides align to TRBD2. Germline CDR1 and CDR2: MNHNY and SVGAGI (reference sequence). The CDR3 is 16 residues long. V trimming: 2 bases; J trimming: 5 bases; junction bases outside the gene matches: 9. DNA for the CDR3: TGTGCCAGCAGTTACATGATAAGCGGGGGAGAAGATACGCAGTATTTT. It specifies CASSYMISGGEDTQYF.

This clonotype was counted only a few times. The V call is TRBV7-9, the J call TRBJ2-7, with TRBD1 matching 8 bases. CDR1 is SEHNR and CDR2 is FQNEAQ in the germline V gene (reference sequence). This CDR3 contains 12 residues. V was clipped by 5 bases and J by 5 bases; unmatched bases: 2. CDR3: CASSATGDEQYF. The CDR3 nucleotides are TGTGCCAGCAGCGCGACAGGGGACGAGCAGTACTTC.

This clonotype was observed many times. The V and J genes are TRBV12-3 or TRBV12-4 and TRBJ2-4; D is tentatively TRBD1 or TRBD2 (5 bases each). This CDR3 has 16 amino acids. The ends were cut back, 5 bases at V and 1 base at J, with 15 bases in the middle. This chain's CDR3 is CASSQLGVWAKNIQYF. The CDR3 coding sequence is TGTGCCAGCAGTCAACTAGGGGTGTGGGCCAAAAACATTCAGTACTTC.